Listed below are T cell receptor beta chains from one sample, sequenced in a study of cytomegalovirus exposure and HLA in healthy donors. Using immunoSEQ multiplex PCR, the repertoire was profiled, and TCRdb retains in-frame clones only, with some absent. The sample has some 120,000 clones, 75% to 85% seen once. What was sequenced was PBMCs. These TCRs come from a man in his forties in good health and CMV-seronegative. Each CDR3 is given with its conserved first and last residue. The order of the fields is V gene, clone size, J gene, D gene, CDR3 DNA, CDR3 protein. D genes are given only for firm matches. Clone sizes are given selectively: once, few, many, or a class where the clone is expanded.

V gene: TRBV28; clone size: .; J gene: TRBJ1-1; D gene: .; CDR3 DNA: TGTGCCAGCAGTTACGGGATTGAAGCTTTCTTT; CDR3 protein: CASSYGIEAFF
V gene: TRBV4-1; clone size: few; J gene: TRBJ2-7; D gene: .; CDR3 DNA: TGCGCCAGCAGCCAAGTTGGGGGCTCGTACGAGCAGTACTTC; CDR3 protein: CASSQVGGSYEQYF
V gene: TRBV28; clone size: .; J gene: TRBJ2-3; D gene: TRBD2; CDR3 DNA: TGTGCCAGCAGTTTTGGAATGCGGACTAGCGACGATACGCAGTATTTT; CDR3 protein: CASSFGMRTSDDTQYF
V gene: TRBV6-1; clone size: .; J gene: TRBJ1-2; D gene: .; CDR3 DNA: TGTGCCAGCAGTGGGTCAGGGTTGCACTATGGCTACACCTTC; CDR3 protein: CASSGSGLHYGYTF
V gene: TRBV7-2; clone size: .; J gene: TRBJ1-5; D gene: .; CDR3 DNA: TGTGCCAGCAGCCCCGCCGCGGGGCTTGGGAATCAGCCCCAGCATTTT; CDR3 protein: CASSPAAGLGNQPQHF
V gene: TRBV28; clone size: .; J gene: TRBJ2-7; D gene: TRBD2; CDR3 DNA: TGTGCCAGCAGGGGCTTTGGGACTAGCGAGCAGTACTTC; CDR3 protein: CASRGFGTSEQYF
V gene: TRBV18; clone size: .; J gene: TRBJ2-7; D gene: .; CDR3 DNA: TGTGCCAGCTCACCAGGACAGGGAGGGAACGAGCAGTACTTC; CDR3 protein: CASSPGQGGNEQYF
V gene: TRBV11-2; clone size: .; J gene: TRBJ1-5; D gene: .; CDR3 DNA: TGTGCCAGCAGCTTGCAGGGGTATCAGCCCCAGCATTTT; CDR3 protein: CASSLQGYQPQHF
V gene: TRBV5-1; clone size: .; J gene: TRBJ1-4; D gene: TRBD1; CDR3 DNA: TGCGCCAGCAGCTTATACCGGGACAGGGGGCGGGGGGAAAAACTGTTTTTT; CDR3 protein: CASSLYRDRGRGEKLFF
V gene: TRBV18; clone size: .; J gene: TRBJ2-2; D gene: TRBD1; CDR3 DNA: TGTGCCAGCTCACCGGGACAGGGGAACACCGGGGAGCTGTTTTTT; CDR3 protein: CASSPGQGNTGELFF